This T cell receptor (beta chain) came from a study of early T cells in non-severe SARS-CoV-2 infection. Study-wide background: Chains were unpaired, as sequencing was done on bulk RNA from unsorted whole blood.

Germline V lookup: CDR1 MRHNA, CDR2 SNTAGT. The CDR3 is 16 amino acids. V lost 5 bases and J lost 8, with 24 bases in between. TCRdb re-called the 5' RACE reads through MiXCR, storing one row per CDR3 protein. The sample has 70,000 to 95,000 distinct CDR3 sequences, around 15% seen once. The origin of this receptor is an adult who was a healthcare worker with PCR-confirmed SARS-CoV-2 infection or an uninfected control (not recorded which). Material for sequencing was whole blood. The V gene is TRBV6-4, the J gene TRBJ1-2; D unresolved. CDR3 sequence reads: CASSIHSRNQLSGYTF. The CDR3 DNA is TGTGCCAGCAGTATCCATTCACGAAACCAGCTGAGCGGCTACACCTTC.